The 10 T cell receptor beta chains below all came from one sample that was sequenced in a study of T cell responses to AZD1222 COVID-19 vaccine. Profiled with immunoSEQ multiplex PCR; TCRdb holds only in-frame clones, not every one. The top ten clones hold 5% to 7% of a sample with more than 100,000 clones, 70% to 90% of them seen once. Sequencing used peripheral blood, obtained on day 0 of AZD1222 vaccination. All receptors come from an adult in good health.

The V gene is TRBV7-8, the J gene TRBJ2-5; 7 bases align to TRBD2. J was trimmed by 5 bases and V by 1 base; bases with no gene match: 10. CDR1 is SGHVS and CDR2 is FQNEAQ in the germline V gene. The CDR3 length is 16 residues. The CDR3 nucleotides are TGTGCCAGCAGCTTAGGGATCGGAGCGGGGATGGAGACCCAGTACTTC. As protein: CASSLGIGAGMETQYF.

The V and J genes are TRBV21-1 and TRBJ2-2; the DNA was not compared with TRBD1, the D call given in the table. TRBV21-1 is recorded as a pseudogene. This CDR3 is built from 16 residues. The CDR3 DNA reads TGTGCCAGCACCGTCCCGGGACAGGGGCGGACCGGGGAGCTGTTTTTT. Amino acids: CASTVPGQGRTGELFF.

The gene calls are TRBV20-1 and TRBJ2-7, with a tentative D call TRBD1 (6 bases). CDR1 is DFQATT, CDR2 SNEGSKA, per germline (reference sequence). V lost 6 bases, J lost 2 bases, and 8 bases lay in between. The CDR3 spans 11 residues. The CDR3 loop is CSAQGPYEQYF. DNA of the CDR3: TGCAGTGCACAGGGTCCCTACGAGCAGTACTTC.

V is TRBV30 and J is TRBJ1-2; 8 bases fit TRBD1. CDR3 size: 12 residues. Germline V lookup: CDR1 GTSNPN, CDR2 SVGIG (reference sequence). J lost 6 bases, V lost 5 bases, and 5 bases had no gene match. CDR3 DNA: TGTGCCTGGGTTACAGGGGGGGATGGCTACACCTTC. Residues: CAWVTGGDGYTF.

The CDR3 DNA is TGTGCCAGTAGTATTTGGTCTAGCGCGTACCAAGAGACCCAGTACTTC. It codes for CASSIWSSAYQETQYF. This chain joins TRBV19 and TRBJ2-5; a weak D match, TRBD2 (6 bases). The V gene's germline CDR1 is LNHDA and CDR2 SQIVND (reference sequence). Trimming removed 3 bases from V and 0 bases from J, with 14 bases in between. The CDR3 totals 16 residues.

CDR3 sequence: CASSYRGGGTGELFF. As DNA, the CDR3 is TGTGCCAGCAGCTACCGCGGAGGGGGAACCGGGGAGCTGTTTTTT. V gene TRBV11-3 combines with J gene TRBJ2-2; D possibly matches TRBD1 or TRBD2 (6 bases each). Trimming left V 4 bases short and J 5 bases short, with 14 bases between. This CDR3 has 15 residues. Germline lookup yields CDR1 SGHNT and CDR2 YENEEA.

By proportion, this clone is medium-sized (0.01 to 0.1%). The chain carries TRBV6-1 and TRBJ2-7, with a possible D match to TRBD2 (5 bases). The V end was cut by 0 bases, the J end by 3 bases, with 12 bases between. Per the germline V gene, CDR1 is MNHNS and CDR2 is SASEGT. CDR3 length: 15 amino acids. CDR3 region: CASSEAAEPHYEQYF. DNA for the CDR3: TGTGCCAGCAGTGAAGCAGCGGAACCTCACTACGAGCAGTACTTC.

This clone has a handful of counts. The chain is built from TRBV7-2 and TRBJ1-6; D is possibly TRBD1 (5 bases). Trimming took 5 bases from V and 9 from J, leaving 17 bases between them. Germline CDR1 reads SGHTA; CDR2 reads FQGNSA. The CDR3 contains 15 residues. CDR3 DNA: TGTGCCAGCAGCCAACAGACTGTAAGGGGTTCACCCCTCCACTTT. Translated: CASSQQTVRGSPLHF. Full variable domain (remainder filled in from reference TRBV7-2 and TRBJ1-6): GAGVSQSPSNKVTEKGKDVELRCDPISGHTALYWYRQSLGQGLEFLIYFQGNSAPDKSGLPSDRFSAERTGGSVSTLTIQRTQQEDSAVYLCASSQQTVRGSPLHFGNGTRLTVT.

This clone was seen a handful of times. This sequence joins TRBV5-1 and TRBJ2-7; 7 nucleotides match TRBD1. This CDR3 spans 13 amino acids. Per the germline V gene, CDR1 is SGHRS and CDR2 is YFSETQ. Trimming cost V 3 bases and J 2 bases; bases outside gene matches: 2. CDR3 residues: CASSSTGAYEQYF. Written as DNA, the CDR3 is TGCGCCAGCAGCTCCACAGGGGCCTACGAGCAGTACTTC.

The chain links TRBV11-3 to TRBJ2-7; D is possibly TRBD1 (5 bases). CDR1 is SGHNT and CDR2 is YENEEA in the germline V gene. Trimming cost V 8 bases and J 0 bases, with 14 bases left between them. The CDR3 sequence is 14 residues long. CDR3 residues: CASSPWQGSYEQYF. The CDR3 nucleotides read TGTGCCAGCTCCCCATGGCAGGGCTCCTACGAGCAGTACTTC.